This passage covers 5 T cell receptor beta chains from one sample sequenced in a study of blood T cell repertoires in COVID-19. Sequenced by immunoSEQ multiplex PCR; TCRdb stores in-frame clones only, minus some. The sample holds 100,000 to 150,000 clones, 80% to 90% seen once. Sequences were obtained from peripheral blood. The receptors were gathered from a woman aged 50 to 65 with active or convalescent COVID-19.

The chain has TRBV27 and TRBJ1-6; D is perhaps TRBD1 (5 bases). Germline values: CDR1 MNHEY, CDR2 SMNVEV (reference sequence). V lost 3 bases to trimming and J lost 5 bases, with 8 bases between them. The CDR3 is 14 amino acids. In DNA, the CDR3 is TGTGCCAGCAGTTTTGGGGGGAATAATTCACCCCTCCACTTT. This encodes CASSFGGNNSPLHF.

This chain uses TRBV19 with TRBJ1-4, with D unclear. The V and J ends lost 4 bases and 7 bases respectively, with 16 bases between them. The CDR3 runs to 15 residues. In germline, CDR1 is LNHDA, CDR2 SQIVND (reference sequence). CDR3 sequence reads: CASSRRPQRGEKLFF. The CDR3, as DNA: TGTGCCAGTAGTAGACGGCCTCAACGGGGTGAAAAACTGTTTTTT. The entire variable domain, with the rest obtained from reference TRBV19 and TRBJ1-4, is as follows: DGGITQSPKYLFRKEGQNVTLSCEQNLNHDAMYWYRQDPGQGLRLIYYSQIVNDFQKGDIAEGYSVSREKKESFPLTVTSAQKNPTAFYLCASSRRPQRGEKLFFGSGTQLSVL.

As DNA, the CDR3 is TGTGCCTGGAGTGTAGTTCTCAGCGGGAGCTCCTACGAGCAGTACTTC. As protein: CAWSVVLSGSSYEQYF. The chain carries TRBV30 and TRBJ2-7; 8 nucleotides agree with TRBD2. The J segment lost 0 bases and the V segment lost 0 bases, leaving 7 bases of the junction unmatched. The CDR3 covers 16 residues. In germline, CDR1 is GTSNPN, CDR2 SVGIG (reference sequence).

This clone was counted a single time. J is TRBJ1-1 and V is TRBV14; 8 bases map to TRBD1. CDR3 size: 16 residues. The trim removed 1 base at V and 7 bases at J, leaving 11 bases unmatched. Germline V gene data show CDR1 as SGHDN and CDR2 as FVKESK. The chain's CDR3 is CASSQVGQGAASEAFF. In DNA, the CDR3 is TGTGCCAGCAGCCAAGTCGGGCAGGGGGCAGCGAGTGAAGCTTTCTTT.

CDR3 amino acids: CASSQGQDYEQYF. CDR3 coding DNA: TGCGCCAGCAGCCAAGGACAAGACTACGAGCAGTACTTC. The chain couples TRBV4-1 to TRBJ2-7, with D hard to call. V was trimmed by 1 base and J by 3 bases, leaving 7 bases between them. From germline, CDR1 is MGHRA and CDR2 YSYEKL. The CDR3 is 13 residues long.